A single sample gave rise to the 2 T cell receptor beta chains below, sequenced in a study of cytotoxic CD8 clonotypes in ibrutinib-treated CLL. The method was immunoSEQ multiplex PCR; TCRdb's version includes in-frame clones alone and lacks a portion of them. The sample consists of 110,000 to 150,000 clones, 76% of them appearing once. Sequences were derived from PBMCs, sampled after 24 months of ibrutinib treatment. The receptors stem from a human donor with chronic lymphocytic leukemia.

This clone occurred a few times. The chain carries TRBV5-1 and TRBJ2-5; no firm D call. This CDR3 spans 11 amino acids. V was shortened by 4 bases and J by 0 bases, with 1 base between the two germline ends. The V gene's germline CDR1 is SGHRS and CDR2 YFSETQ. Here the CDR3 reads CASSNQETQYF. CDR3 nucleotides: TGCGCCAGCAGCAACCAAGAGACCCAGTACTTC.

This chain joins TRBV6-5 and TRBJ2-7; 8 nucleotides align to TRBD2. This CDR3 has 11 amino acids. V lost 6 bases, J lost 10 bases, and 5 bases stayed unmatched. CDR1 and CDR2 from the germline V gene are MNHEY and SVGAGI. As DNA, the CDR3 is TGTGCCAGCAGCCCCGGACTAGCCCAGTACTTC. Protein sequence: CASSPGLAQYF.